The next 3 T cell receptor beta chains were all read from a single sample in a study of blood T cell repertoires in COVID-19. Generated by immunoSEQ multiplex PCR, the TCRdb table keeps only in-frame clones and is missing some. The table shows some 150,000 clones, with approximately 91% occurring only once. The sample consisted of PBMCs or T cells enriched from blood (not recorded which). These receptors were taken from a young woman who had recovered from COVID-19.

This sequence joins TRBV5-1 and TRBJ2-5, with TRBD2 identical over 11 bases. Looked up from germline, CDR1 is SGHRS and CDR2 is YFSETQ. CDR3 size: 15 residues. With V trimmed by 5 bases and J by 3 bases, 6 bases remained unmatched. The DNA for the CDR3 is TGCGCCAGCAGATTAGCGGGAGGGCCCAAAGAGACCCAGTACTTC. It is translated as CASRLAGGPKETQYF.

This clone was picked up one time. This sequence joins TRBV3-1 (or the pseudogene TRBV3-2) and TRBJ2-3, with 9 bases that match TRBD1. The CDR3 covers 16 residues. V was clipped by 5 bases and J by 2 bases; unmatched bases: 8. Germline V gene lookup returns CDR1 LGHDT and CDR2 YNNKEL (reference sequence). CDR3 sequence (DNA): TGTGCCAGCAGCGACGACAGGGGGAGGTACACAGATACGCAGTATTTT. It codes for CASSDDRGRYTDTQYF.

The V and J genes are TRBV3-1 (or the pseudogene TRBV3-2) and TRBJ1-1; D possibly corresponds to TRBD1 (6 bases). The CDR3 spans 12 residues. Germline assignment: CDR1 LGHDT and CDR2 YNNKEL (reference sequence). The ends were cut back, 8 bases at V and 5 bases at J, with 12 bases in the middle. The CDR3: CASREGGTEAFF. The CDR3 bases are TGTGCCAGCCGAGAGGGGGGGACTGAAGCTTTCTTT.